The sequence of this T cell receptor (beta chain) was determined in a study of blood T cells in healthy people across ages. This clonotype was picked up a small number of times. A much larger clonotype is one base distant, so this may be a read error. Sample-barcoded 5' priming and a J-beta primer mix drove a second PCR of roughly 6 to 12 cycles. TCRdb reprocessed the 5' RACE reads with MiXCR, giving one entry per CDR3 protein. The sample includes 750,000 to 950,000 distinct CDR3 sequences, 25% to 30% of them seen just once. CDR3 length: 17 amino acids. Germline V gives CDR1 MNHNY, CDR2 SVGAGI (reference sequence). Separately, the same data were catalogued under a study of T cells of mothers and their children. That source notes: Five to seven children and their three healthy Caucasian mothers were the donors. Extraction yielded RNA that went, in full, into cDNA synthesis at around 1.4 ug per 15 ul. The analysis detected no persistent microchimeric T cell clones.

J is TRBJ2-1 and V is TRBV6-6; 9 nucleotides agree with TRBD2. The sample comprised blood. The TCR sequence derives from a woman between 40 and 50 years old in good health. This CDR3 is CASSYSAASGAYIEQFF. The CDR3, as DNA: TGTGCCAGCAGTTACTCAGCGGCTAGCGGGGCTTACATTGAGCAGTTCTTC.